These T cell receptor beta chains were read from a single sample in a study of CD8 T cell repertoires and HIV-1 epitope variants. No antigens are known for them. Measured with immunoSEQ multiplex PCR; TCRdb has only the in-frame clones, and not every one. The table lists about 5,500 clones, around 68% of them singletons, with roughly half in the top ten. The sample comprised cultured CD8+ T cells derived from PBMCs. These TCRs come from a male donor with HIV. CDR3s include the opening cysteine and the closing phenylalanine or tryptophan. A D gene is named only where the DNA matches it firmly. Only part of the rows carry a size: once, few, many, or a class if the clone is expanded.

>NA|NA|TRBV2|TRBJ2-3
TGTGCCAGCAGTGATTGGGAAACAGATACGCAGTATTTT
CASSDWETDTQYF
>NA|NA|TRBV11-2|TRBJ2-1
TGTGCCAGCAGCTGGGAGACTAGTAAGGAGCAGTTCTTC
CASSWETSKEQFF
>few|NA|TRBV7-8|TRBJ1-2
TGTGCCAGCAGCTTAGAACAGGGTCGCTATGGCTACACCTTC
CASSLEQGRYGYTF
>medium-sized|TRBD2|TRBV27|TRBJ2-7
TGTGCCAGCAGTCTCATAGCGGGAGGGCCCGAGCAGTACTTC
CASSLIAGGPEQYF
>once|TRBD2|TRBV7-2|TRBJ2-7
TGTGCCAGCAGCCGGACTAGCGGGGGGGCCGCCGAGCAGTACTTC
CASSRTSGGAAEQYF
>few|NA|TRBV19|TRBJ1-1
TGTGCCAGTAGTTCCTCCGGGAGGCAAGCTTTCTTT
CASSSSGRQAFF
>NA|TRBD2|TRBV6-1|TRBJ2-2
TGTGCCAGCATTCTAGCGGGGGACACCGGGGAGCTGTTTTTT
CASILAGDTGELFF
>NA|TRBD2|TRBV28|TRBJ2-7
TGTGCCAGCAGTTTGGCAGCTAGCGGGAGATCAAAGCAGTACTTC
CASSLAASGRSKQYF
>NA|NA|TRBV7-2|TRBJ1-2
TGCGCCAGCAGCCAAGATCCCGTCGAACTCGACTATGGCTACACCTTC
CASSQDPVELDYGYTF
>NA|NA|TRBV5-4|TRBJ2-5
TGTGCCAGCAGCCCCCGCATCGAGGAGACCCAGTACTTC
CASSPRIEETQYF
>NA|NA|TRBV9|TRBJ2-2
TGTGCCAGCAGCCCCCCCCCGAACACCGGGGAGCTGTTTTTT
CASSPPPNTGELFF